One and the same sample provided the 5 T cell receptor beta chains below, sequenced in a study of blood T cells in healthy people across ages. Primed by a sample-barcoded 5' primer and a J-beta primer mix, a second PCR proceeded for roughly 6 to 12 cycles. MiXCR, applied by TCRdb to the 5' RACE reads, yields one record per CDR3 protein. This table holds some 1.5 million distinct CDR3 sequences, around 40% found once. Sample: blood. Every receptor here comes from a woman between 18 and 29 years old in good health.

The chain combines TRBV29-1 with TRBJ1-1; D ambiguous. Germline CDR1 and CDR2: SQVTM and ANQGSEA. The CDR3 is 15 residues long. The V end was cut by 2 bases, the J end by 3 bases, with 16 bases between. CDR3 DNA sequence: TGCAGCGTTGAAATTTTGGTCAGGTCCGACACTGAAGCTTTCTTT. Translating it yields CSVEILVRSDTEAFF.

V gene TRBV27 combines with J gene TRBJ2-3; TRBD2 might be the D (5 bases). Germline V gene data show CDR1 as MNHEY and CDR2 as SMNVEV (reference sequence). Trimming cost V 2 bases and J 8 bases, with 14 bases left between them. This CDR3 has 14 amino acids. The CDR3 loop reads CASSLGAGVGTQYF. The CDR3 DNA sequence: TGTGCCAGCAGTTTAGGTGCCGGGGTTGGTACGCAGTATTTT.

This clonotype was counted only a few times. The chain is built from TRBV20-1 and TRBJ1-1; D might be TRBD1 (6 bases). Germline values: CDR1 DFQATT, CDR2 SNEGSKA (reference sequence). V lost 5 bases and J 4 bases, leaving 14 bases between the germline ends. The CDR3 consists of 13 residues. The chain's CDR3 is CSAHREVGTEAFF. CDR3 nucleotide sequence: TGCAGTGCTCACAGGGAAGTAGGCACTGAAGCTTTCTTT.

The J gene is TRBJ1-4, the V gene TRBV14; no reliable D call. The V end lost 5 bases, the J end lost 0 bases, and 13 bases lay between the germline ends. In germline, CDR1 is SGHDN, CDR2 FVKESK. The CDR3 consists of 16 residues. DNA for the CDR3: TGTGCCAGCAGCGCTTTGGACGGCTCAACTAATGAAAAACTGTTTTTT. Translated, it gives CASSALDGSTNEKLFF.

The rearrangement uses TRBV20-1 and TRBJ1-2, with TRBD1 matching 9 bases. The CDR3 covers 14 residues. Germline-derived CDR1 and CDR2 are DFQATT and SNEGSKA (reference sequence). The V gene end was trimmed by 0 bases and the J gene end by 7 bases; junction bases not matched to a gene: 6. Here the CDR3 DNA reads TGCAGTGCTAGAGACCCGGGACAGGGCCGTGGCTACACCTTC. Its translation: CSARDPGQGRGYTF.